These 27 T cell receptor beta chains share one sample of origin, sequenced in a study of cytomegalovirus exposure and HLA in healthy donors (dated 2017 in TCRdb). Libraries came from the immunoSEQ multiplex PCR assay. In TCRdb, the immuneACCESS table is reduced to in-frame sequences with V and J assigned. These tables do not hold every clone; where another copy was compared, an unresolved V gene accounts for under half, and the others remain unexplained. For this sample the table gives hundreds of thousands of clones, of which 88% were detected only once. Together, the top ten hold approximately 0.94% of the sample. The sample consisted of PBMCs. All receptors come from a woman in her late teens or twenties in good health and CMV-seronegative.

This clone came up once. The chain combines TRBV5-1 with TRBJ1-6; no firm D call. This CDR3 is 16 amino acids long. CDR1 and CDR2 (germline): SGHRS, YFSETQ. The V and J ends lost 1 base and 6 bases respectively, with 14 bases between them. This CDR3 is CASSLWLGVSNSPLHF. The CDR3 coding sequence is TGCGCCAGCAGCTTGTGGCTCGGAGTCTCTAATTCACCCCTCCACTTT.

The genes are TRBV12-5 and TRBJ2-5; 7 bases line up with TRBD2. J gave up 1 base and V 0 bases, and 11 bases lay outside the gene matches. Looked up from germline, CDR1 is LGHNT and CDR2 is FRNRAP. The CDR3 totals 18 residues. The DNA for the CDR3 is TGTGCTAGTGGTTTGGTCGGAGGTAGGCTAGCGGTCCAAGAGACCCAGTACTTC. It is translated as CASGLVGGRLAVQETQYF.

The chain employs TRBV15 and TRBJ2-1, with TRBD2 matching over 8 bases. Germline V CDR1 and CDR2: LNHNV, YYDKDF (reference sequence). The CDR3 has 15 amino acids. Trimming took 8 bases from V and 8 from J; bases not matched to a gene: 14. CDR3 protein: CATQGIGRAGDEQFF. CDR3 sequence (DNA): TGTGCCACCCAGGGGATCGGGAGGGCCGGGGATGAGCAGTTCTTC. Using reference TRBV15 and TRBJ2-1 for the parts outside the CDR3, the full variable domain is DAMVIQNPRYQVTQFGKPVTLSCSQTLNHNVMYWYQQKSSQAPKLLFHYYDKDFNNEADTPDNFQSRRPNTSFCFLDIRSPGLGDTAMYLCATQGIGRAGDEQFFGPGTRLTVL.

The chain links TRBV5-6 to TRBJ2-7, with 8 bases lining up with TRBD2. Germline values: CDR1 SGHDT, CDR2 YYEEEE. This CDR3 has 15 amino acids. The V gene end was trimmed by 3 bases and the J gene end by 6 bases; junction bases not matched to a gene: 11. DNA of the CDR3: TGTGCCAGCAGCTGGACCGGGACTAGAGTCTTCGAGCAGTACTTC. Translated: CASSWTGTRVFEQYF.

The rearrangement links TRBV10-3 to TRBJ2-7; TRBD2 matches at 7 bases. The V gene's germline CDR1 is ENHRY and CDR2 SYGVKD. V dropped 1 base and J dropped 0; count of bases not matched to a gene: 9. CDR3 length equals 17 residues. The CDR3 coding sequence is TGTGCCATCAGTGAGTTGACTCTAGCGGATAGCTCCTACGAGCAGTACTTC. Its protein is CAISELTLADSSYEQYF.

The chain couples TRBV14 to TRBJ1-3, with D hard to call. Deletions cut 5 bases from V and 4 bases from J, with 12 bases between. The CDR3 spans 14 residues. Germline V gene data show CDR1 as SGHDN and CDR2 as FVKESK. The CDR3 reads CASSSSAAGNTIYF. The CDR3 DNA sequence: TGTGCCAGCAGCAGTAGTGCTGCAGGAAACACCATATATTTT.

The V gene is TRBV28, the J gene TRBJ1-6; 10 nucleotides line up with TRBD1. Germline CDR1 and CDR2: MDHEN and SYDVKM. Trimming cost V 3 bases and J 5 bases; bases outside gene matches: 7. CDR3 length: 17 residues. The CDR3 DNA sequence: TGTGCCAGCAGTTTCCTCGGGACAGGGGTGGATAATTCACCCCTCCACTTT. This gives the protein CASSFLGTGVDNSPLHF.

The rearrangement uses TRBV7-2 and TRBJ1-5, with D maybe TRBD1 (6 bases). The ends were cut back, 0 bases at V and 6 bases at J, with 12 bases in the middle. There are 15 residues in the CDR3. Looked up from germline, CDR1 is SGHTA and CDR2 is FQGNSA. CDR3 coding DNA: TGTGCCAGCAGCTTAGCTGGGGGGGCCCCTCAGCCCCAGCATTTT. Amino acids: CASSLAGGAPQPQHF.

The chain carries TRBV9 and TRBJ2-1, with TRBD1 matching over 8 bases. This CDR3 is built from 15 residues. Germline CDR1 SGDLS, CDR2 YYNGEE. V trimming: 2 bases; J trimming: 8 bases; junction bases outside the gene matches: 9. The CDR3 DNA follows: TGTGCCAGCAGCGTTGTCCAGGGGGCTGTTGATGAGCAGTTCTTC. Translation gives CASSVVQGAVDEQFF.

This sequence joins TRBV6-5 and TRBJ1-2; D is ambiguous. The CDR3 is made up of 15 amino acids. From germline, CDR1 is MNHEY and CDR2 SVGAGI. The V end was cut by 10 bases, the J end by 1 base, with 19 bases between. CDR3 sequence (DNA): TGTGCCACATCTAAGCTCGGGAATCTTAACTATGGCTACACCTTC. Residues: CATSKLGNLNYGYTF.

The chain couples TRBV10-3 to TRBJ2-1, with D perhaps matching TRBD1 (5 bases). This CDR3 region has 13 residues. The germline V gene has CDR1 ENHRY and CDR2 SYGVKD. Between the trimmed V and J ends, which lost 6 bases and 9 bases, there was a span of 15 bases. CDR3 residues: CAISEVDRGEQFF. CDR3 in DNA: TGTGCCATCAGCGAAGTGGATAGGGGTGAGCAGTTCTTC.

The CDR3 loop is CASSESAGGKTDTQYF. CDR3 in DNA: TGTGCCAGCAGTGAGTCTGCGGGAGGGAAAACAGATACGCAGTATTTT. The gene calls are TRBV6-1 and TRBJ2-3; TRBD2 aligns across 9 bases. The CDR3 totals 16 residues. Trimming took 3 bases from V and 3 from J; bases not matched to a gene: 7. Germline CDR1 and CDR2: MNHNS and SASEGT.

This clone was detected a few times. The chain joins TRBV7-6 to TRBJ2-1; the match to TRBD2 covers 8 bases. The V and J ends lost 2 bases and 3 bases, in that order; junction bases with no gene match: 12. The CDR3 covers 18 residues. CDR1 is SGHVS and CDR2 is FNYEAQ in the germline V gene. CDR3 sequence (DNA): TGTGCCAGCAGCTTATGGGGGTCCGGGACTAGGGTCTACAATGAGCAGTTCTTC. Its protein is CASSLWGSGTRVYNEQFF. The whole variable domain, filled in from reference TRBV7-6 and TRBJ2-1, reads GAGVSQSPRYKVTKRGQDVALRCDPISGHVSLYWYRQALGQGPEFLTYFNYEAQQDKSGLPNDRFSAERPEGSISTLTIQRTEQRDSAMYRCASSLWGSGTRVYNEQFFGPGTRLTVL.

The CDR3 loop is CASTRGRGGLDIQYF. CDR3 in DNA: TGTGCCAGCACCCGTGGGCGGGGGGGGTTGGACATTCAGTACTTC. This chain connects TRBV28 to TRBJ2-4; TRBD2 matches at 9 bases. The germline gives CDR1 MDHEN, CDR2 SYDVKM. Unmatched junction bases numbered 12, after V lost 7 bases and J lost 8 bases. This CDR3 comprises 15 residues.

The chain has TRBV30 and TRBJ2-3; D unclear. Trimming shortened V by 4 bases and J by 4 bases, and 18 bases separated the two germline ends. Germline V gives CDR1 GTSNPN, CDR2 SVGIG (reference sequence). The CDR3 is made up of 15 amino acids. The CDR3: CAWNHLEANADTQYF. The CDR3 nucleotides are TGTGCCTGGAATCATCTAGAAGCCAATGCAGATACGCAGTATTTT.

The chain is built from TRBV13 and TRBJ2-1; 15 bases are a match to TRBD2. This CDR3 region has 16 residues. With 5 bases clipped from V and 8 bases from J, the junction kept 7 bases outside the gene matches. Per the germline V gene, CDR1 is PRHDT and CDR2 is FYEKMQ (reference sequence). The CDR3, as DNA: TGTGCCAGCAGCATAAGGACTAGCGGGAGGGCAGATGAGCAGTTCTTC. Residues: CASSIRTSGRADEQFF.

The rearrangement links TRBV4-1 to TRBJ1-4; 9 bases match TRBD1. Germline V lookup: CDR1 MGHRA, CDR2 YSYEKL. Trimming took 6 bases from V and 5 from J; bases not matched to a gene: 7. The CDR3 extends over 15 amino acids. The CDR3 protein is CASRLPGTGNEKLFF. For the CDR3, the DNA is TGCGCCAGCAGGTTACCCGGGACAGGGAATGAAAAACTGTTTTTT.

As DNA, the CDR3 is TGTGCCAGCAGTCAGATACCGGGACTTAGCACAGATACGCAGTATTTT. Its translation is CASSQIPGLSTDTQYF. This chain connects TRBV27 to TRBJ2-3; a weak D match, TRBD2 (6 bases). Per germline, CDR1 MNHEY and CDR2 SMNVEV (reference sequence). The CDR3 length is 16 residues. The germline V and J ends were trimmed by 5 bases and 0 bases, with 15 bases remaining between them.

This chain uses TRBV5-1 with TRBJ2-7, with TRBD1 as a possible D gene (5 bases). Per germline, CDR1 SGHRS and CDR2 YFSETQ. V lost 4 bases to trimming and J lost 2 bases, with 10 bases between them. This CDR3 is built from 13 residues. In nucleotides, the CDR3 is TGCGCCAGCAGCCCGGACAATCCCTACGAGCAGTACTTC. This sequence encodes CASSPDNPYEQYF.

This clone was seen a handful of times. The chain carries TRBV7-6 and TRBJ2-7; weak D call: TRBD1 (6 bases). Per the germline V gene, CDR1 is SGHVS and CDR2 is FNYEAQ. V was cut by 1 base and J by 6 bases, with 19 bases left in between. The CDR3 covers 16 residues. Written as DNA, the CDR3 is TGTGCCAGCAGCTTAGGGACAGCCGACGCCCCGGGCGAGCAGTACTTC. It encodes CASSLGTADAPGEQYF. The full variable domain, its missing parts supplied by reference TRBV7-6 and TRBJ2-7, is GAGVSQSPRYKVTKRGQDVALRCDPISGHVSLYWYRQALGQGPEFLTYFNYEAQQDKSGLPNDRFSAERPEGSISTLTIQRTEQRDSAMYRCASSLGTADAPGEQYFGPGTRLTVT.

The chain combines TRBV2 with TRBJ2-5; 11 bases are a match to TRBD1. CDR1 is SNHLY and CDR2 is FYNNEI in the germline V gene. V lost 4 bases and J lost 2; bases outside the gene matches: 3. The CDR3 totals 15 residues. CDR3 coding DNA: TGTGCCAGCAGTGCGGACAGGGGGCCACAAGAGACCCAGTACTTC. Its protein product is CASSADRGPQETQYF.

The V call is TRBV5-4, the J call TRBJ2-3; TRBD2 is a possible D gene (6 bases). The CDR3 is 15 amino acids. Germline CDR1 SGHNT, CDR2 YYREEE (reference sequence). With 1 base removed from V and 6 bases from J, the gap between germline ends came to 15 bases. This CDR3 reads CASSLHSRGSDTQYF. In nucleotides, the CDR3 is TGTGCCAGCAGCTTGCATTCACGGGGGAGCGATACGCAGTATTTT.

The chain combines TRBV18 with TRBJ2-7; TRBD1 aligns across 7 bases. The CDR3 has 15 residues. Unmatched junction bases numbered 6, after V lost 2 bases and J lost 2 bases. Per the germline V gene, CDR1 is KGHSH and CDR2 is LQKENI. DNA of the CDR3: TGTGCCAGCTCACCAGGGACAGAAAATCCCTACGAGCAGTACTTC. It encodes CASSPGTENPYEQYF.

The genes are TRBV5-6 and TRBJ2-7; tentative D call: TRBD1 (5 bases). This CDR3 spans 15 amino acids. CDR1 is SGHDT and CDR2 is YYEEEE in the germline V gene. Trimming removed 6 bases from V and 7 bases from J, with 23 bases in between. CDR3 region: CASIIFGQGIREQYF. CDR3 DNA: TGTGCCAGCATCATATTTGGGCAGGGAATCCGGGAGCAGTACTTC.

This clone was found once. The chain has TRBV2 and TRBJ2-3, with D hard to call. CDR1 and CDR2 from the germline V gene are SNHLY and FYNNEI. This CDR3 is 11 amino acids long. Deletions cut 5 bases from V and 3 bases from J, with 3 bases between. The CDR3 DNA reads TGTGCCAGCAGTATAACAGATACGCAGTATTTT. Amino acid sequence: CASSITDTQYF.

The chain combines TRBV27 with TRBJ1-1, with D unresolved. V lost 3 bases, J lost 7 bases, and 9 bases lay in between. This CDR3 comprises 12 residues. Germline loops: CDR1 MNHEY, CDR2 SMNVEV (reference sequence). The CDR3 loop reads CASSLSRGEAFF. CDR3 sequence (DNA): TGTGCCAGCAGTTTGTCCCGGGGTGAAGCTTTCTTT.

This chain joins TRBV18 and TRBJ2-5; TRBD2 aligns across 7 bases. V dropped 8 bases and J dropped 1; count of bases not matched to a gene: 7. Looked up from germline, CDR1 is KGHSH and CDR2 is LQKENI. The CDR3 runs to 14 residues. The CDR3 loop is CASTRASGQETQYF. In DNA, the CDR3 is TGTGCCAGCACACGGGCTAGCGGCCAAGAGACCCAGTACTTC. The full variable domain, in which reference TRBV18 and TRBJ2-5 provide the parts outside the CDR3, is NAGVMQNPRHLVRRRGQEARLRCSPMKGHSHVYWYRQLPEEGLKFMVYLQKENIIDESGMPKERFSAEFPKEGPSILRIQQVVRGDSAAYFCASTRASGQETQYFGPGTRLLVL.